These 13 T cell receptor beta chains were sequenced from one sample in a study of regulatory T cells in long-lasting Graves disease listed by TCRdb under 2021. The meaning of the sample's time point label: newly diagnosed GD, antithyroid drugs for less than 3 months. For both TCR sequencing and RNA sequencing, RNA was extracted from PBMCs using TRIzol. Receptor libraries were prepared by multiplex PCR. This sample was sequenced with an Illumina HiSeq 4000. TCR beta libraries were built with iRepertoire HTBI primers and Arm-PCR amplification of CDR3 regions. TCRdb took the public reads, trimmed them with fastp at Q25, ran MiXCR for clone calling and kept in-frame beta chains. Every entry covers one CDR3 protein and lists the most common genes and DNA from its rows. The sample table lists 400,000 to 450,000 distinct CDR3 sequences, 14% to 15% of them with a count of one. The ten top clones hold over 15% of the sample.

The data were also submitted as part of a second study, on T cells in Graves' hyperthyroidism and ophthalmopathy.

Source: peripheral blood mononuclear cells (PBMCs), taken at new diagnosis, from a patient treated with antithyroid drugs. The receptors originated from a woman aged 25 to 45 with Graves disease. Donor details come from another sample of the same person, matched by shared clones.

The CDR3 spells CASSSPSGDTQYF. The CDR3 DNA reads TGTGCCAGCAGCTCTCCCTCCGGGGATACGCAGTATTTT. The rearrangement uses TRBV9 and TRBJ2-3; D not certain. This CDR3 is 13 amino acids long. V lost 4 bases, J lost 6 bases, and 12 bases lay in between. Germline loops: CDR1 SGDLS, CDR2 YYNGEE.

This clonotype has at least ten counts. The rearrangement joins TRBV27 to TRBJ1-5; TRBD1 might be the D (5 bases). Trimming shortened V by 5 bases and J by 0 bases, and 8 bases separated the two germline ends. This CDR3 is 14 amino acids long. Germline CDR1 is MNHEY and CDR2 is SMNVEV (reference sequence). The CDR3 region has the DNA TGTGCCAGCAGTGCTAGGGGTAGCAATCAGCCCCAGCATTTT. Translating gives CASSARGSNQPQHF.

This clonotype was counted between two and nine times. This chain links TRBV4-1 with TRBJ2-3; D is perhaps TRBD2 (6 bases). The ends were cut back, 4 bases at V and 0 bases at J, with 17 bases in the middle. This CDR3 is 17 amino acids long. Germline V gene lookup returns CDR1 MGHRA and CDR2 YSYEKL. In DNA, the CDR3 is TGCGCCAGCAGCCCAATCCCTGAGGGGACTAGCACAGATACGCAGTATTTT. Its protein product is CASSPIPEGTSTDTQYF.

This clonotype has just a few counts. This chain uses TRBV2 with TRBJ1-2; TRBD1 aligns across 11 bases. Germline assignment: CDR1 SNHLY and CDR2 FYNNEI. Trimming took 3 bases from V and 0 from J; bases not matched to a gene: 3. The CDR3 totals 16 residues. The CDR3 bases are TGTGCCAGCAGTGATTTGGGACAGGGGGCTAACTATGGCTACACCTTC. Translated, it gives CASSDLGQGANYGYTF.

This clonotype was seen ten or more times. The chain links TRBV11-2 to TRBJ2-7, with 7 bases identical to TRBD2. V dropped 5 bases and J dropped 5; count of bases not matched to a gene: 15. Germline-derived CDR1 and CDR2 are SGHAT and FQNNGV. This CDR3 is 16 amino acids long. This CDR3 is CASSPPRQAGRNEQYF. In DNA, the CDR3 is TGTGCCAGCAGCCCACCTAGGCAAGCGGGAAGGAACGAGCAGTACTTC.

This clonotype was picked up many times. The genes are TRBV2 and TRBJ1-6; TRBD1 is a possible D gene (5 bases). This CDR3 has 14 residues. CDR1 and CDR2 from the germline V gene are SNHLY and FYNNEI. V was shortened by 5 bases and J by 7 bases, with 12 bases between the two germline ends. The CDR3, as DNA: TGTGCCAGCAGTCAGGGTTACGGCAATTCACCCCTCCACTTT. Its protein is CASSQGYGNSPLHF.

The V and J genes are TRBV27 and TRBJ2-7, with 10 bases that match TRBD1. Trimming removed 6 bases from V and 3 bases from J; junction bases left unmatched: 8. The CDR3 consists of 15 residues. Germline values: CDR1 MNHEY, CDR2 SMNVEV (reference sequence). The CDR3 here is CASSHPDRGLYEQYF. CDR3 nucleotides: TGTGCCAGCAGCCATCCCGACAGGGGGCTCTACGAGCAGTACTTC.

This clonotype showed up many times. Written as DNA, the CDR3 is TGTGCCAGCTCTTTGACTAGTCGTGAGCAGTTCTTC. This translates into CASSLTSREQFF. The V gene is TRBV18, the J gene TRBJ2-1; weak D call: TRBD2 (6 bases). The V end was cut by 6 bases, the J end by 9 bases, with 12 bases between. CDR1 is KGHSH and CDR2 is LQKENI in the germline V gene. The length of the CDR3 is 12 residues. The full variable domain, its missing parts supplied by reference TRBV18 and TRBJ2-1, is NAGVMQNPRHLVRRRGQEARLRCSPMKGHSHVYWYRQLPEEGLKFMVYLQKENIIDESGMPKERFSAEFPKEGPSILRIQQVVRGDSAAYFCASSLTSREQFFGPGTRLTVL.

This clonotype was detected many times. This chain uses TRBV7-3 with TRBJ2-5; TRBD2 matches at 8 bases. The V segment lost 1 base and the J segment 1 base; nucleotides outside the gene matches: 8. Germline V CDR1 and CDR2: SGHTA, FQGTGA. This CDR3 contains 17 residues. The DNA of the CDR3 is TGTGCCAGCAGCTTAATCCAAGCGGGAGCTCCCCAAGAGACCCAGTACTTC. Translating gives CASSLIQAGAPQETQYF.

This clonotype was counted ten times or more. V usage is TRBV6-9 and J usage is TRBJ1-1, with a possible D match to TRBD1 (5 bases). The CDR3 sequence is 12 residues long. Germline V gene sequence: CDR1 MNHGY, CDR2 SVAAGI. The V end lost 6 bases, the J end lost 5 bases, and 10 bases lay between the germline ends. CDR3 residues: CASSWGGTEAFF. The CDR3 DNA follows: TGTGCCAGCAGCTGGGGGGGAACTGAAGCTTTCTTT.

This clonotype has more than one count but fewer than ten. This rearrangement joins TRBV6-1 to TRBJ1-3; weak D call: TRBD1 (5 bases). The CDR3 contains 13 residues. Trimming pared 8 bases from V and 2 bases from J, leaving 10 bases between. Germline CDR1 and CDR2: MNHNS and SASEGT. The CDR3, as DNA: TGTGCCAGCCTCTCGGGACCTGGAAACACCATATATTTT. Amino acid sequence: CASLSGPGNTIYF.

This clonotype was seen a handful of times. This CDR3 reads CSARGLGEGDGYTF. The CDR3 DNA follows: TGCAGTGCTAGGGGGCTGGGGGAGGGAGATGGCTACACCTTC. This chain joins TRBV20-1 and TRBJ1-2, with a possible D match to TRBD1 (5 bases). The germline V gene encodes CDR1 DFQATT and CDR2 SNEGSKA (reference sequence). This CDR3 has 14 residues. V gave up 3 bases and J gave up 6 bases, with 17 bases separating them.

This clonotype was seen a handful of times. This chain connects TRBV7-6 to TRBJ2-1; TRBD2 matches 11 bases. The length of the CDR3 is 14 residues. Germline loops: CDR1 SGHVS, CDR2 FNYEAQ. With 5 bases clipped from V and 9 bases from J, the junction kept 6 bases outside the gene matches. CDR3 amino acids: CASSTPGTSGEQFF. CDR3 nucleotides: TGTGCCAGCAGCACCCCCGGGACTAGCGGTGAGCAGTTCTTC.